The clone carrying this TCR beta chain occurred a few times. What it binds is unknown. The data were obtained in a study of regulatory T cells in long-lasting Graves disease. Study-wide points: Graves' patients with persistent disease showed TCR diversity lower than patients newly diagnosed.

HTBI primers from iRepertoire and Arm-PCR of CDR3 regions yielded the TCR beta libraries. TCRdb used MiXCR to reprocess the multiplex PCR reads, holding one entry per CDR3 protein. The table has hundreds of thousands of distinct CDR3 sequences, 15% to 20% seen once. The CDR3 loop spans 15 amino acids. The V and J ends lost 5 bases and 1 base respectively, with 15 bases between them. Germline V gene lookup returns CDR1 MGHRA and CDR2 YSYEKL. Time point indicated: newly diagnosed GD, antithyroid drugs for less than 3 months. PBMCs provided the RNA from which the TCR library was made. These data also formed part of another study, on T cells in Graves' hyperthyroidism and ophthalmopathy. That publication notes: Most clonotypes expanded in thyroid above 0.001 were likewise present in blood. Median prediction lead before ophthalmopathy onset was around 7 months with the model.

The TCR was taken from a woman between 40 and 65 years old with Graves disease. The sequencing here drew on peripheral blood mononuclear cells (PBMCs), taken at new diagnosis, from a patient treated with antithyroid drugs. The V and J genes are TRBV4-1 and TRBJ2-7; D unresolved. The CDR3 here is CASSVQNGLSYEQYF. The CDR3 DNA sequence: TGCGCCAGCAGCGTTCAAAACGGGCTTTCCTACGAGCAGTACTTC.